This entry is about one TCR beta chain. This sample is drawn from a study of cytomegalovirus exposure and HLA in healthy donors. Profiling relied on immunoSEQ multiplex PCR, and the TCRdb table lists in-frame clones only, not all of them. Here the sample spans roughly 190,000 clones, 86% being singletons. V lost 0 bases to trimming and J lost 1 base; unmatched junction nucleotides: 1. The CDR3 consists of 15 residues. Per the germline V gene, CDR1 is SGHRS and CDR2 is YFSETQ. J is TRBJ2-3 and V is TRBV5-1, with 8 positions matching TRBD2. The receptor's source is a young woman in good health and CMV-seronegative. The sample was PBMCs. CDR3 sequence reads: CASSLDGRGTDTQYF. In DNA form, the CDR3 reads TGCGCCAGCAGCTTGGACGGGAGGGGCACAGATACGCAGTATTTT. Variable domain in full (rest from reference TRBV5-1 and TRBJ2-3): KAGVTQTPRYLIKTRGQQVTLSCSPISGHRSVSWYQQTPGQGLQFLFEYFSETQRNKGNFPGRFSGRQFSNSRSEMNVSTLELGDSALYLCASSLDGRGTDTQYFGPGTRLTVL.